What follows is one TCR beta chain and its context. Its antigen is unidentified. Following RNA extraction, reverse transcription yielded cDNA that acted as the sequencing template. Clones were read by immunoSEQ multiplex PCR, and TCRdb kept only the in-frame ones, dropping some. Of 70,000 or so clones in the sample, roughly 60% were seen once. Lesional scalp tissue (obtained by punch biopsy) and peripheral blood were collected from alopecia areata patients. The data derive from a study of CD8+ T cells in alopecia areata. Study context: Each of the treated patients was given oral tofacitinib, 5 to 10 mg twice daily, for moderate-to-severe alopecia areata. Tofacitinib ran 6 to 18 months, followed by 6 months off drug. Findings and caveats of the study: Against the mouse data, patients shared TCRs less clearly, possibly for HLA reasons.

Sequenced material: CD8+ T cells sorted from blood, taken at week 0. The sequence was obtained from a human donor with alopecia areata.

CDR3 DNA sequence: TGTGCCAGCAGTTCGTATCCTCGACAGGGACACTACGAGCAGTACTTC. This codes for CASSSYPRQGHYEQYF. This sequence joins TRBV27 and TRBJ2-7; 7 bases line up with TRBD1. This CDR3 is built from 16 residues. The trim removed 4 bases at V and 3 bases at J, leaving 12 bases unmatched. Germline V CDR1 and CDR2: MNHEY, SMNVEV (reference sequence).